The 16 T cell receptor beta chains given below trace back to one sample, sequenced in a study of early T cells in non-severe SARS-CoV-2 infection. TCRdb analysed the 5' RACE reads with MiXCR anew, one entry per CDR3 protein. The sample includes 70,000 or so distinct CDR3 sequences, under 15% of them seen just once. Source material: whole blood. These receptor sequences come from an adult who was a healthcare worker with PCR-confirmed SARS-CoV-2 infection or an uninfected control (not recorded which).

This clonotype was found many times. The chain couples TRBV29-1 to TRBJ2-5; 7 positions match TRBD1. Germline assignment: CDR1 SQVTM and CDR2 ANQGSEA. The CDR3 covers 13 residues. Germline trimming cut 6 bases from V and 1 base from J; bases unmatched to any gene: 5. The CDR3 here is CSVRQGAQETQYF. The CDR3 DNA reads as TGCAGCGTCCGACAGGGAGCCCAAGAGACCCAGTACTTC.

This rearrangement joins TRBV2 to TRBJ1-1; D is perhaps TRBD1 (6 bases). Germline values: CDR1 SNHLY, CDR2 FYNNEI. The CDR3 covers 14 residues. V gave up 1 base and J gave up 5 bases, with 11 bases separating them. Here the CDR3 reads CASSEGGGRTEAFF. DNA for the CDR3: TGTGCCAGCAGTGAAGGAGGGGGAAGGACTGAAGCTTTCTTT.

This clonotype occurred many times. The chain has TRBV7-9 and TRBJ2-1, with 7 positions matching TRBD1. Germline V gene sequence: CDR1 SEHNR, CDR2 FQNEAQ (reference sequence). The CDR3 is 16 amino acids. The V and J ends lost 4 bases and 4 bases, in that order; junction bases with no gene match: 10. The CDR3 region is CASSSGQEALYNEQFF. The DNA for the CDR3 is TGTGCCAGCAGCTCAGGACAGGAGGCACTTTACAATGAGCAGTTCTTC.

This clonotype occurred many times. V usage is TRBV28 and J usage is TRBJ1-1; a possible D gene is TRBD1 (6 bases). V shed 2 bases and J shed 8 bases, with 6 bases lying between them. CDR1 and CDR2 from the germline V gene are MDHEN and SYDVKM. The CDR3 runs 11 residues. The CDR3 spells CASSLGGEAFF. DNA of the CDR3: TGTGCCAGCAGTTTAGGGGGCGAAGCTTTCTTT.

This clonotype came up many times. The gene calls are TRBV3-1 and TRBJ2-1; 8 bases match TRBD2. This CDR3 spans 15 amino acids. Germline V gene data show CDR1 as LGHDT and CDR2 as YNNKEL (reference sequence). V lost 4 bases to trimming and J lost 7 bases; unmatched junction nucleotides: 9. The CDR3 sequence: CASSPRGSGGNEQFF. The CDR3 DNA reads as TGTGCCAGCAGCCCGAGGGGGAGCGGGGGAAATGAGCAGTTCTTC.

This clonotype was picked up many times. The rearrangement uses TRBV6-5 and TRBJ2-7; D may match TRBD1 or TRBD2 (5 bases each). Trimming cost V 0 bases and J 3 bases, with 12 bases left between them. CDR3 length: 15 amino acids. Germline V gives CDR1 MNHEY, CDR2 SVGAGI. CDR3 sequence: CASSYSRRQGYEQYF. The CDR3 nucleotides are TGTGCCAGCAGTTACTCACGGAGGCAGGGCTACGAGCAGTACTTC.

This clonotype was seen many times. The CDR3 here is CASSLESSYQPQHF. DNA of the CDR3: TGTGCCAGCAGCTTAGAATCCAGCTATCAGCCCCAGCATTTT. J is TRBJ1-5 and V is TRBV7-8, with D unclear. V was pared by 1 base and J by 5 bases, with 9 bases between. CDR1 SGHVS and CDR2 FQNEAQ come from the germline V gene. The CDR3 is 14 residues long.

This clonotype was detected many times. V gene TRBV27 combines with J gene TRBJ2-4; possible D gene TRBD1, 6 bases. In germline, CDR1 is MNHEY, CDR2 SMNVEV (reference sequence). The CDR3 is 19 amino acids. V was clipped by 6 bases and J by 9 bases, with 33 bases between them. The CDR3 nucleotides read TGTGCCAGCAGCCTATCTTCTTTTAAACCGGGACACCGGCAGAGCATTCAGTACTTC. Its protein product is CASSLSSFKPGHRQSIQYF.

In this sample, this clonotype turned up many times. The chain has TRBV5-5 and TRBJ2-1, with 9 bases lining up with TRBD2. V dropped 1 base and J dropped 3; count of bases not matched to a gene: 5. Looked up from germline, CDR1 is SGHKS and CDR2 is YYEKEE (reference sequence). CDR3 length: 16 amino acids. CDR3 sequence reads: CASSLHPRGGYNEQFF. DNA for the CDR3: TGTGCCAGCAGCTTGCATCCGCGGGGGGGCTACAATGAGCAGTTCTTC.

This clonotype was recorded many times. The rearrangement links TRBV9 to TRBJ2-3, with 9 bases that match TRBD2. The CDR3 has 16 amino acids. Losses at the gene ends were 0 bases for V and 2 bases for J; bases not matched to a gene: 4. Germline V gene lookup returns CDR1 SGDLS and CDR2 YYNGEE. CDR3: CASSVGLAGHTDTQYF. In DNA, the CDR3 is TGTGCCAGCAGCGTAGGGCTAGCGGGACACACAGATACGCAGTATTTT.

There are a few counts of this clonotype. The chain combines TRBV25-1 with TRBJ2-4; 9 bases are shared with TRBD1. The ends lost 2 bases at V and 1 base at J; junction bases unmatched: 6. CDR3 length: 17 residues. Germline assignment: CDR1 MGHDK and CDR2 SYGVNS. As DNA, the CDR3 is TGTGCCAGCAGTGAAAATACAGGGGGCGAGGCCAAAAACATTCAGTACTTC. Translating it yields CASSENTGGEAKNIQYF. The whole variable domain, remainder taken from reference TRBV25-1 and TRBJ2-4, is EADIYQTPRYLVIGTGKKITLECSQTMGHDKMYWYQQDPGMELHLIHYSYGVNSTEKGDLSSESTVSRIRTEHFPLTLESARPSHTSQYLCASSENTGGEAKNIQYFGAGTRLSVL.

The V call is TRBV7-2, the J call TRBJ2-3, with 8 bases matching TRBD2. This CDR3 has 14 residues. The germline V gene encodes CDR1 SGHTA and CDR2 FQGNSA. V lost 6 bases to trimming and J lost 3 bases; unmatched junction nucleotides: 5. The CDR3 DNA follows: TGTGCCAGCAGACCGGGACTAGAGACAGATACGCAGTATTTT. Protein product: CASRPGLETDTQYF. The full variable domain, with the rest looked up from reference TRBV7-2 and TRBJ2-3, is GAGVSQSPSNKVTEKGKDVELRCDPISGHTALYWYRQSLGQGLEFLIYFQGNSAPDKSGLPSDRFSAERTGGSVSTLTIQRTQQEDSAVYLCASRPGLETDTQYFGPGTRLTVL.

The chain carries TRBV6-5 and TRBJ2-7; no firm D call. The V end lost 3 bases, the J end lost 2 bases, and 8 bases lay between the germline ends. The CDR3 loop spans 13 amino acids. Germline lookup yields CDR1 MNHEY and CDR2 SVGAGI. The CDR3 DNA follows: TGTGCCAGCAGTTATCAGGACGCCTACGAGCAGTACTTC. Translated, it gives CASSYQDAYEQYF.

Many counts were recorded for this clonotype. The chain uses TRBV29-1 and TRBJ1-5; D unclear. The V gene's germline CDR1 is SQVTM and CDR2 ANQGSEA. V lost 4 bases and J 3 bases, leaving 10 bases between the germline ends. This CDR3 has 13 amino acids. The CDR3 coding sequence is TGCAGCGTTGTGCAAGGGAACAATCAGCCCCAGCATTTT. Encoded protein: CSVVQGNNQPQHF.

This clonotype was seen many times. The chain's CDR3 is CASRRGGNTDTQYF. As DNA, the CDR3 is TGTGCCAGCCGAAGAGGGGGGAACACAGATACGCAGTATTTT. This rearrangement joins TRBV6-2 or TRBV6-3 to TRBJ2-3, with D tentatively TRBD1 or TRBD2 (6 bases each). Germline assignment: CDR1 MNHEY and CDR2 SVGEGT. CDR3 length: 14 amino acids. The ends were cut back, 8 bases at V and 2 bases at J, with 14 bases in the middle.

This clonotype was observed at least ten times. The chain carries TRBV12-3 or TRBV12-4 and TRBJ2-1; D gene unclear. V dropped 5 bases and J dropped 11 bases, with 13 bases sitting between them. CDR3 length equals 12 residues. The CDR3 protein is CASSLSVRKQFF. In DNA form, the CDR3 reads TGTGCCAGCAGTCTCTCAGTGCGGAAGCAGTTCTTC.